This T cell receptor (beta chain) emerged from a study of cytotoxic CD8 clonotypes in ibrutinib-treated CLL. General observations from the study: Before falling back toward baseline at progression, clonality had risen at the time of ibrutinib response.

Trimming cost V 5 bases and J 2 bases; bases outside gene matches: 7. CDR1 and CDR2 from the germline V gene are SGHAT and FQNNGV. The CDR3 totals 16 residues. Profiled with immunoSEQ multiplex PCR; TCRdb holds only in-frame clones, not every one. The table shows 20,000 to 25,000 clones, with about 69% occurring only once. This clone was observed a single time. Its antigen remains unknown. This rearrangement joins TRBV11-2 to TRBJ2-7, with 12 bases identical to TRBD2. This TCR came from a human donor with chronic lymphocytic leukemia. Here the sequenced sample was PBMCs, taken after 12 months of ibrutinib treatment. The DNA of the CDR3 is TGTGCCAGCAGCCGCGGACTAGCGGGGCTAACCTACGAGCAGTACTTC. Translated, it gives CASSRGLAGLTYEQYF.